This T cell receptor beta chain was recovered during a study of OX40 agonist ivuxolimab in advanced cancers. As concerns this clone: What it recognizes is unknown.

Sequencing used immunoSEQ multiplex PCR; TCRdb keeps in-frame clones, though not all of them. This sample has more than 50,000 clones, with about four fifths found just once. Study-level points and caveats: In general, CD8+ T cells held more expanded clones than CD4+ did, on average.

Germline values: CDR1 WNHNN, CDR2 SYGVQD (reference sequence). Trimming shortened V by 10 bases and J by 2 bases, and 25 bases separated the two germline ends. CDR3 length: 17 residues. The sequencing here drew on CD4+ or CD8+ T cells sorted from blood, taken in a trial of the OX40 agonist ivuxolimab. The chain combines TRBV10-1 with TRBJ2-3; D is perhaps TRBD2 (7 bases). The source is an adult with an advanced solid tumor such as melanoma, head and neck, liver or kidney cancer. The CDR3 region has the DNA TGCGCCACCTTTTCATCGGGGGGCCCGTCTTTCACAGATACGCAGTATTTT. Protein product: CATFSSGGPSFTDTQYF.